These 26 T cell receptor beta chains originate from one sample sequenced in a study of cytomegalovirus exposure and HLA in healthy donors. The PCR used 60 Vbeta and 13 Jbeta primers. Clones were read by immunoSEQ multiplex PCR, and TCRdb kept only the in-frame ones, dropping some. The sample includes roughly 150,000 clones, 73% of them seen just once. The sequenced sample was PBMCs. These receptor sequences come from a woman between 18 and 29 years old in good health and CMV-seropositive.

This clone was found a few times. The V call is TRBV7-2, the J call TRBJ2-7, with TRBD2 matching 8 bases. Unmatched junction bases numbered 9, after V lost 5 bases and J lost 3 bases. Germline V gene lookup returns CDR1 SGHTA and CDR2 FQGNSA. The CDR3 consists of 15 residues. In DNA, the CDR3 is TGTGCCAGCAGCAACGGACTAGCTAACTTCTACGAGCAGTACTTC. Protein product: CASSNGLANFYEQYF.

In its sample, this clone was seen a few times. The genes are TRBV28 and TRBJ2-1, with 8 bases identical to TRBD2. The CDR3 totals 17 residues. Germline V gene lookup returns CDR1 MDHEN and CDR2 SYDVKM. Trimming at V came to 5 bases and at J to 6 bases, leaving 15 bases not matched to a gene. Written as DNA, the CDR3 is TGTGCCAGCAGTCCGACTATTCGGGGGGGACCCTCCAATGAGCAGTTCTTC. Its protein is CASSPTIRGGPSNEQFF.

The chain has TRBV25-1 and TRBJ2-7, with 8 positions matching TRBD2. Germline CDR1 reads MGHDK; CDR2 reads SYGVNS. The V gene end was trimmed by 5 bases and the J gene end by 1 base; junction bases not matched to a gene: 13. The CDR3 covers 17 residues. The CDR3 sequence is CASSRRGAGDSSYEQYF. The CDR3 DNA reads as TGTGCCAGCAGTAGGCGGGGGGCAGGGGATTCTTCCTACGAGCAGTACTTC.

This clone was seen once. V usage is TRBV29-1 and J usage is TRBJ2-1; the D gene is possibly TRBD1 (6 bases). Germline V gene sequence: CDR1 SQVTM, CDR2 ANQGSEA. The CDR3 has 17 residues. V was shortened by 0 bases and J by 1 base, with 16 bases between the two germline ends. CDR3: CSVEETQGLGSYNEQFF. As DNA, the CDR3 is TGCAGCGTTGAAGAGACCCAGGGGTTAGGGTCCTACAATGAGCAGTTCTTC.

This clone was seen a few times. CDR3 nucleotides: TGCGCCAGCAGCCAAAGCCCCTATGAGCAGTTCTTC. Translated: CASSQSPYEQFF. This chain links TRBV4-1 with TRBJ2-1; no definite D call. Between the trimmed V and J ends, which lost 2 bases and 8 bases, there was a span of 7 bases. The CDR3 runs 12 residues. The germline gives CDR1 MGHRA, CDR2 YSYEKL.

The chain combines TRBV4-3 with TRBJ1-1, with D tentatively TRBD1 (6 bases). Between the trimmed V and J ends, which lost 0 bases and 1 base, there was a span of 15 bases. Germline V CDR1 and CDR2: LGHNA, YSLEER. This CDR3 has 17 amino acids. The CDR3 DNA reads as TGCGCCAGCAGCCAAGATGTTTCAAGGGGGTGGAACACTGAAGCTTTCTTT. Translation: CASSQDVSRGWNTEAFF.

V is TRBV11-3 and J is TRBJ1-4, with a weak D call TRBD1 (5 bases). Germline CDR1 SGHNT, CDR2 YENEEA. Trimming took 5 bases from V and 3 from J, leaving 13 bases between them. The CDR3 length is 15 residues. The CDR3 region is CASSPFGGSNEKLFF. In DNA, the CDR3 is TGTGCCAGCAGCCCCTTCGGGGGGTCTAATGAAAAACTGTTTTTT. Looking up the rest from reference TRBV11-3 and TRBJ1-4 gives the full variable domain: EAGVVQSPRYKIIEKKQPVAFWCNPISGHNTLYWYLQNLGQGPELLIRYENEEAVDDSQLPKDRFSAERLKGVDSTLKIQPAELGDSAVYLCASSPFGGSNEKLFFGSGTQLSVL.

J is TRBJ1-1 and V is TRBV10-3, with D perhaps TRBD1 (5 bases). Per germline, CDR1 ENHRY and CDR2 SYGVKD. Trimming removed 4 bases from V and 5 bases from J, with 14 bases in between. This CDR3 has 14 residues. The CDR3 protein is CAISAGGELTEAFF. The CDR3 DNA sequence: TGTGCCATCAGTGCCGGGGGTGAATTGACTGAAGCTTTCTTT.

The V gene is TRBV30, the J gene TRBJ1-5; unclear D gene. Germline CDR1 is GTSNPN and CDR2 is SVGIG (reference sequence). The CDR3 length is 14 residues. V lost 2 bases, J lost 5 bases, and 13 bases lay in between. The chain's CDR3 is CAWSRPGNYQPQHF. In DNA, the CDR3 is TGTGCCTGGAGTCGCCCGGGGAACTATCAGCCCCAGCATTTT.

The rearrangement uses TRBV28 and TRBJ2-7; D ambiguous. V was shortened by 6 bases and J by 4 bases, with 7 bases between the two germline ends. The germline V gene has CDR1 MDHEN and CDR2 SYDVKM. The CDR3 runs to 11 residues. The CDR3 here is CASSSQYEQYF. The CDR3 DNA reads as TGTGCCAGCAGCTCCCAGTACGAGCAGTACTTC.

The chain links TRBV23-1 to TRBJ1-2; TRBD1 agrees at 11 bases. TRBV23-1 is classed as an ORF, of uncertain function. The CDR3 is made up of 17 amino acids. V lost 4 bases and J lost 3; bases outside the gene matches: 10. The CDR3 region has the DNA TGCGCCAGCAGTCGCCGGGACAGGGGGGTGAAATACTATGGCTACACCTTC. It yields the protein CASSRRDRGVKYYGYTF.

The chain uses TRBV7-9 and TRBJ1-2; TRBD1 matches at 8 bases. From germline, CDR1 is SEHNR and CDR2 FQNEAQ (reference sequence). This CDR3 is built from 16 residues. Trimming cost V 5 bases and J 7 bases; bases outside gene matches: 15. CDR3 sequence reads: CASSPTGAGANGGYTF. The CDR3 DNA is TGTGCCAGCAGCCCGACAGGGGCGGGAGCTAATGGTGGCTACACCTTC.

The chain couples TRBV7-9 to TRBJ1-5, with a weak D call TRBD1 (5 bases). Germline V gene sequence: CDR1 SEHNR, CDR2 FQNEAQ (reference sequence). V gave up 5 bases and J gave up 6 bases, with 14 bases separating them. CDR3 size: 14 residues. The CDR3 here is CASSLGGSVQPQHF. The CDR3 bases are TGTGCCAGCAGCCTCGGGGGGTCCGTTCAGCCCCAGCATTTT.

This clone has a handful of counts. The chain is built from TRBV15 and TRBJ2-7; TRBD1 agrees at 11 bases. Germline trimming cut 1 base from V and 3 bases from J; bases unmatched to any gene: 5. CDR1 and CDR2 (germline): LNHNV, YYDKDF (reference sequence). This CDR3 comprises 16 residues. DNA for the CDR3: TGTGCCACCAGCAGAGGAAGAGGGACAGGGGGCTACGAGCAGTACTTC. Protein: CATSRGRGTGGYEQYF.

The chain combines TRBV7-8 with TRBJ2-7, with 10 bases aligning to TRBD2. V trimming: 2 bases; J trimming: 6 bases; junction bases outside the gene matches: 4. Germline V lookup: CDR1 SGHVS, CDR2 FQNEAQ. The CDR3 extends over 14 amino acids. The CDR3 protein is CASSLFSGGCEQYF. CDR3 sequence (DNA): TGTGCCAGCAGCTTATTTAGCGGGGGGTGCGAGCAGTACTTC.

The CDR3 coding sequence is TGTGCCAGTAGTATAACAGAGAGAGCCTACGAGCAGTACTTC. Encoded protein: CASSITERAYEQYF. The V call is TRBV19, the J call TRBJ2-7; D unresolved. CDR3 length: 14 amino acids. V gave up 2 bases and J gave up 2 bases, with 10 bases separating them. CDR1 LNHDA and CDR2 SQIVND come from the germline V gene (reference sequence).

The chain combines TRBV4-1 with TRBJ2-6; D is unresolved. CDR3 size: 15 residues. Looked up from germline, CDR1 is MGHRA and CDR2 is YSYEKL. V lost 1 base, J lost 3 bases, and 7 bases lay in between. The CDR3 here is CASSQGDGGANVLTF. CDR3 in DNA: TGCGCCAGCAGCCAAGGAGATGGTGGGGCCAACGTCCTGACTTTC.

In its sample, this clone was seen a few times. The rearrangement joins TRBV6-1 to TRBJ1-1; D not certain. Germline loops: CDR1 MNHNS, CDR2 SASEGT. The length of the CDR3 is 13 residues. Trimming pared 5 bases from V and 5 bases from J, leaving 12 bases between. The CDR3 protein is CASSSAGGTEAFF. As DNA, the CDR3 is TGTGCCAGCAGTTCAGCGGGAGGGACTGAAGCTTTCTTT.

The chain links TRBV2 to TRBJ1-5, with TRBD1 matching over 7 bases. V lost 4 bases and J lost 5; bases outside the gene matches: 11. Germline V lookup: CDR1 SNHLY, CDR2 FYNNEI. The CDR3 has 16 residues. CDR3 sequence (DNA): TGTGCCAGCAGTGGACGACCGGACAGGCTGGATCAGCCCCAGCATTTT. It translates to CASSGRPDRLDQPQHF. The full variable domain, in which reference TRBV2 and TRBJ1-5 provide the parts outside the CDR3, is EPEVTQTPSHQVTQMGQEVILRCVPISNHLYFYWYRQILGQKVEFLVSFYNNEISEKSEIFDDQFSVERPDGSNFTLKIRSTKLEDSAMYFCASSGRPDRLDQPQHFGDGTRLSIL.

This clone was seen once. V usage is TRBV10-1 and J usage is TRBJ1-6; maybe TRBD1 (5 bases). This CDR3 spans 15 amino acids. Per germline, CDR1 WNHNN and CDR2 SYGVQD (reference sequence). V lost 2 bases to trimming and J lost 8 bases, with 13 bases between them. CDR3 DNA: TGCGCCAGCAGTGAGATTGGGTGGGGGGATTCACCCCTCCACTTT. This gives the protein CASSEIGWGDSPLHF.

The chain couples TRBV28 to TRBJ1-5, with D possibly being TRBD1 (5 bases). V shed 7 bases and J shed 6 bases, with 19 bases lying between them. Looked up from germline, CDR1 is MDHEN and CDR2 is SYDVKM. The CDR3 loop spans 15 amino acids. In DNA, the CDR3 is TGTGCCAGCACCACGGCAGGGATGGGTTCTCAGCCCCAGCATTTT. Its protein is CASTTAGMGSQPQHF.

The rearrangement links TRBV6-6 to TRBJ2-1; 11 bases are a match to TRBD2. CDR3 length: 14 amino acids. Losses at the gene ends were 6 bases for V and 8 bases for J; bases not matched to a gene: 6. Germline V gene data show CDR1 as MNHNY and CDR2 as SVGAGI (reference sequence). Here the CDR3 reads CASRGSGGADEQFF. The DNA for the CDR3 is TGTGCCAGCAGGGGTAGCGGGGGGGCCGATGAGCAGTTCTTC.

The chain joins TRBV6-9 to TRBJ1-2; D not certain. This CDR3 has 14 residues. Trimming took 2 bases from V and 7 from J, leaving 14 bases between them. Germline CDR1 is MNHGY and CDR2 is SVAAGI. CDR3 nucleotide sequence: TGTGCCAGCAGTTATGGTCCGGAGAGAAGTGGCTACACCTTC. It is translated as CASSYGPERSGYTF.

This chain uses TRBV6-1 with TRBJ2-2, with 9 bases aligning to TRBD2. Trimming took 0 bases from V and 3 from J; bases not matched to a gene: 2. The CDR3 is 16 residues long. In germline, CDR1 is MNHNS, CDR2 SASEGT. The CDR3 nucleotides are TGTGCCAGCAGTGAAGCGGCGGGGGGGCACACCGGGGAGCTGTTTTTT. This codes for CASSEAAGGHTGELFF.

The chain uses TRBV5-1 and TRBJ1-5, with 7 positions matching TRBD1. Looked up from germline, CDR1 is SGHRS and CDR2 is YFSETQ. The V segment lost 0 bases and the J segment 5 bases; nucleotides outside the gene matches: 5. This CDR3 comprises 15 residues. As DNA, the CDR3 is TGCGCCAGCAGCTTGGACGGGACAGTATATCAGCCCCAGCATTTT. Translation: CASSLDGTVYQPQHF.

The chain couples TRBV9 to TRBJ2-5; TRBD2 aligns across 9 bases. This CDR3 region has 14 residues. V dropped 7 bases and J dropped 2; count of bases not matched to a gene: 6. Germline CDR1 SGDLS, CDR2 YYNGEE. The CDR3 DNA is TGTGCCAGCGGTCCTACTAGCGGGCAAGAGACCCAGTACTTC. Translating it yields CASGPTSGQETQYF. The complete variable domain, with remaining parts taken from reference TRBV9 and TRBJ2-5, reads DSGVTQTPKHLITATGQRVTLRCSPRSGDLSVYWYQQSLDQGLQFLIQYYNGEERAKGNILERFSAQQFPDLHSELNLSSLELGDSALYFCASGPTSGQETQYFGPGTRLLVL.